This T cell receptor (beta chain) derives from a study of T cell responses to AZD1222 COVID-19 vaccine. The repertoire was sequenced with immunoSEQ multiplex PCR; TCRdb's copy has only in-frame clones and lacks some. The repertoire consists of around 180,000 clones, with about 86% occurring once and the leading ten covering approximately 0.49%. Study-wide findings and caveats: Unmutated variant regions are reportedly targeted by nearly half of spike-specific TCRs.

A note on this clone: Its matching antigen is unknown.

With V trimmed by 5 bases and J by 8 bases, 10 bases remained unmatched. Looked up from germline, CDR1 is GTSNPN and CDR2 is SVGIG (reference sequence). This CDR3 region has 13 residues. This receptor was identified in an adult in good health. The chain combines TRBV30 with TRBJ1-2, with TRBD1 identical over 8 bases. The source was peripheral blood, collected on day 0 of AZD1222 vaccination. This CDR3 reads CAWPRGTGNGYTF. DNA of the CDR3: TGTGCCTGGCCCCGCGGGACAGGTAACGGCTACACCTTC.